The 18 T cell receptor beta chains listed next were all sequenced from one sample in a study of blood T cell repertoires in COVID-19 (dated by TCRdb to the early 2020s). Receptors were amplified or captured by the immunoSEQ multiplex PCR assay. Imported from immuneACCESS, the table was reduced by TCRdb to in-frame sequences with V and J called. These copies leave out some clones; in studies compared against another copy, an unresolved V gene accounts for under half, and the cause of the remainder is not known. This sample holds more than 90,000 clones; about 83% were observed only once. About a sixth of the sample comes from the top ten. Sample: peripheral blood. The receptors were sampled from a woman between 55 and 75 years old with COVID-19, enrolled during active disease.

This chain links TRBV5-1 with TRBJ1-5; 8 nucleotides agree with TRBD1. Trimming removed 4 bases from V and 6 bases from J; junction bases left unmatched: 12. This CDR3 is 16 amino acids long. Germline CDR1 SGHRS, CDR2 YFSETQ. For the CDR3, the DNA is TGCGCCAGCAGCCTGGCCCCGGGACAGGAGGTTCAGCCCCAGCATTTT. This codes for CASSLAPGQEVQPQHF.

The J gene is TRBJ2-2, the V gene TRBV19, with D possibly matching TRBD1 (6 bases). The CDR3 contains 14 residues. Germline CDR1 reads LNHDA; CDR2 reads SQIVND (reference sequence). V lost 5 bases and J 4 bases, leaving 11 bases between the germline ends. The CDR3 DNA is TGTGCCAGTAGTCCTCTAGGGGGCACCGGGGAGCTGTTTTTT. Translated: CASSPLGGTGELFF. Drawing the rest from reference TRBV19 and TRBJ2-2, the complete variable domain is DGGITQSPKYLFRKEGQNVTLSCEQNLNHDAMYWYRQDPGQGLRLIYYSQIVNDFQKGDIAEGYSVSREKKESFPLTVTSAQKNPTAFYLCASSPLGGTGELFFGEGSRLTVL.

The chain carries TRBV19 and TRBJ1-5; D not certain. The CDR3 is 14 residues long. Germline CDR1 and CDR2: LNHDA and SQIVND (reference sequence). Between the trimmed V and J ends, which lost 3 bases and 5 bases, there was a span of 11 bases. The CDR3 bases are TGTGCCAGTAGTATGGTTCTCAACTATCAGCCCCAGCATTTT. Amino acid sequence: CASSMVLNYQPQHF. The whole variable domain, remainder taken from reference TRBV19 and TRBJ1-5, is DGGITQSPKYLFRKEGQNVTLSCEQNLNHDAMYWYRQDPGQGLRLIYYSQIVNDFQKGDIAEGYSVSREKKESFPLTVTSAQKNPTAFYLCASSMVLNYQPQHFGDGTRLSIL.

V and J are TRBV3-1 (or the pseudogene TRBV3-2) and TRBJ2-5; the D gene is possibly TRBD2 (5 bases). The CDR3 spans 13 residues. V was clipped by 4 bases and J by 9 bases, with 15 bases between them. Germline V gene data show CDR1 as LGHDT and CDR2 as YNNKEL (reference sequence). This CDR3 reads CASSPGGPQSQYF. The CDR3 nucleotides read TGTGCCAGCAGCCCCGGAGGCCCCCAGTCCCAGTACTTC.

V is TRBV5-1 and J is TRBJ2-2; 8 bases match TRBD1. Germline V CDR1 and CDR2: SGHRS, YFSETQ. The CDR3 consists of 15 residues. V was pared by 4 bases and J by 4 bases, with 6 bases of the junction left unmatched. CDR3 coding DNA: TGCGCCAGCAGCGAAGACAGGGGTATCACCGGGGAGCTGTTTTTT. Protein sequence: CASSEDRGITGELFF.

The genes are TRBV21-1 and TRBJ1-4; the DNA was not compared with TRBD1, the D call given in the table. TRBV21-1 is shown as a pseudogene. This CDR3 spans 16 amino acids. The CDR3 protein is CASGRATGGGHEKLFF. CDR3 DNA: TGTGCCAGCGGCCGGGCCACAGGGGGGGGACATGAAAAACTGTTTTTT.

This clone was detected only once. V and J are TRBV6-5 and TRBJ1-4; tentatively, D is TRBD1 (6 bases). V was cut by 6 bases and J by 8 bases, with 16 bases left in between. The CDR3 extends over 14 amino acids. Germline lookup yields CDR1 MNHEY and CDR2 SVGAGI. The CDR3 DNA is TGTGCCAGCAGGGCACAGGGAGTTCGCGAAAAACTGTTTTTT. It specifies CASRAQGVREKLFF.

This clone was counted once. The chain employs TRBV6-2 or TRBV6-3 and TRBJ1-5, with a weak D call TRBD1 (6 bases). There are 15 residues in the CDR3. With 4 bases removed from V and 1 base from J, the gap between germline ends came to 11 bases. Germline V gives CDR1 MNHEY, CDR2 SVGEGT. The DNA for the CDR3 is TGTGCCAGCAGTTCGTGGGACACCAGCAATCAGCCCCAGCATTTT. Translated, it gives CASSSWDTSNQPQHF.

V usage is TRBV4-2 and J usage is TRBJ1-6, with TRBD1 matching 8 bases. The CDR3 contains 18 residues. Trimming removed 1 base from V and 4 bases from J; junction bases left unmatched: 9. Germline-derived CDR1 and CDR2 are LGHNA and YNFKEQ. CDR3 loop: CASSQARGRGVYNSPLHF. CDR3 sequence (DNA): TGTGCCAGCAGCCAAGCCAGGGGGCGCGGGGTTTATAATTCACCCCTCCACTTT.

The CDR3 sequence is CASSLVAGGLRQTQYF. In DNA form, the CDR3 reads TGTGCCAGCAGCTTAGTTGCGGGGGGGCTTCGACAGACCCAGTACTTC. The V gene is TRBV7-2, the J gene TRBJ2-5, with 9 bases fitting TRBD2. The CDR3 contains 16 residues. From germline, CDR1 is SGHTA and CDR2 FQGNSA. The V segment lost 1 base and the J segment 6 bases; nucleotides outside the gene matches: 9.

V usage is TRBV14 and J usage is TRBJ2-7, with D uncertain. The CDR3 totals 12 residues. V was shortened by 1 base and J by 3 bases, with 4 bases between the two germline ends. CDR1 is SGHDN and CDR2 is FVKESK in the germline V gene. CDR3 DNA sequence: TGTGCCAGCAGCCAAGGCGGCTACGAGCAGTACTTC. This gives the protein CASSQGGYEQYF. Together with reference TRBV14 and TRBJ2-7, the CDR3 gives the full variable domain: EAGVTQFPSHSVIEKGQTVTLRCDPISGHDNLYWYRRVMGKEIKFLLHFVKESKQDESGMPNNRFLAERTGGTYSTLKVQPAELEDSGVYFCASSQGGYEQYFGPGTRLTVT.

V usage is TRBV6-2 or TRBV6-3 and J usage is TRBJ1-5; 7 bases are a match to TRBD1. The CDR3 runs to 17 residues. Germline CDR1 MNHEY, CDR2 SVGEGT. V gave up 0 bases and J gave up 6 bases; unmatched junction bases: 11. The CDR3 sequence is CASSYSGQAHGGQPQHF. As DNA, the CDR3 is TGTGCCAGCAGTTACTCCGGACAGGCCCACGGCGGTCAGCCCCAGCATTTT.

This clone was counted once. CDR3 loop: CASSSTGMPYEQYF. DNA for the CDR3: TGTGCCAGCAGCTCGACAGGGATGCCCTACGAGCAGTACTTC. V gene TRBV7-8 combines with J gene TRBJ2-7; TRBD1 agrees at 7 bases. The trim removed 4 bases at V and 2 bases at J, leaving 5 bases unmatched. This CDR3 is 14 amino acids long. Germline loops: CDR1 SGHVS, CDR2 FQNEAQ.

J is TRBJ1-1 and V is TRBV7-6; 9 nucleotides agree with TRBD1. The CDR3 is 15 amino acids. Germline V lookup: CDR1 SGHVS, CDR2 FNYEAQ. The trim removed 5 bases at V and 1 base at J, leaving 5 bases unmatched. The CDR3 sequence: CASSPEGQGNTEAFF. CDR3 bases: TGTGCCAGCAGCCCGGAGGGACAGGGGAACACTGAAGCTTTCTTT. Looking up the rest from reference TRBV7-6 and TRBJ1-1 gives the full variable domain: GAGVSQSPRYKVTKRGQDVALRCDPISGHVSLYWYRQALGQGPEFLTYFNYEAQQDKSGLPNDRFSAERPEGSISTLTIQRTEQRDSAMYRCASSPEGQGNTEAFFGQGTRLTVV.

The chain recombines TRBV7-8 with TRBJ1-2; 12 bases align to TRBD1. The CDR3 has 17 amino acids. The junction had 12 bases not matched to a gene; V was cut back by 5 bases and J by 5 bases. Germline loops: CDR1 SGHVS, CDR2 FQNEAQ. CDR3 coding DNA: TGTGCCAGCAGCCGTTTGGGGACAGGGGGCGTGCGGTATGGCTACACCTTC. This codes for CASSRLGTGGVRYGYTF.

J is TRBJ2-3 and V is TRBV30; 7 bases agree with TRBD2. The CDR3 is 14 amino acids. CDR1 and CDR2 (germline): GTSNPN, SVGIG (reference sequence). V dropped 0 bases and J dropped 0; count of bases not matched to a gene: 0. The CDR3 region is CAWSVAGSTDTQYF. For the CDR3, the DNA is TGTGCCTGGAGTGTAGCGGGGAGCACAGATACGCAGTATTTT.

The chain couples TRBV6-5 to TRBJ1-4, with TRBD1 matching 7 bases. Germline CDR1 and CDR2: MNHEY and SVGAGI. J was trimmed by 4 bases and V by 10 bases; bases with no gene match: 9. CDR3 length equals 14 residues. The CDR3 DNA follows: TGTGCCACAAGTCGGGACAGAGGTAATGAAAAACTGTTTTTT. This sequence encodes CATSRDRGNEKLFF.

The V call is TRBV6-5, the J call TRBJ1-4, with a tentative D call TRBD1 (5 bases). The CDR3 extends over 16 amino acids. Looked up from germline, CDR1 is MNHEY and CDR2 is SVGAGI. The V end was cut by 4 bases, the J end by 0 bases, with 12 bases between. The CDR3 region is CASSWTQGATNEKLFF. Written as DNA, the CDR3 is TGTGCCAGCAGTTGGACCCAGGGTGCAACTAATGAAAAACTGTTTTTT.